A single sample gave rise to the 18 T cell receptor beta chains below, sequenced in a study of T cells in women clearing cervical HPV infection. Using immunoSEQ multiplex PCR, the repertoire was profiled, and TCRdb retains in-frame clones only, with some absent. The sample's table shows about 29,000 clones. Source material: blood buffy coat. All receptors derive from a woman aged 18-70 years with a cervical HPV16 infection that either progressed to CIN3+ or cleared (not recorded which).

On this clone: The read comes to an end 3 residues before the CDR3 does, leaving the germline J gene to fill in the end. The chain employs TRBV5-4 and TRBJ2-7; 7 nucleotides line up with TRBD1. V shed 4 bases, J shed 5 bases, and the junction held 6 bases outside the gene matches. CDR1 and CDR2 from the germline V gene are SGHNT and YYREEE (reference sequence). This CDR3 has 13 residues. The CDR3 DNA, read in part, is TGTGCCAGCAGCACAAGACAGGGTGACGAG. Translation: CASSTRQGDE. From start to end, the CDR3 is CASSTRQGDEQYF.

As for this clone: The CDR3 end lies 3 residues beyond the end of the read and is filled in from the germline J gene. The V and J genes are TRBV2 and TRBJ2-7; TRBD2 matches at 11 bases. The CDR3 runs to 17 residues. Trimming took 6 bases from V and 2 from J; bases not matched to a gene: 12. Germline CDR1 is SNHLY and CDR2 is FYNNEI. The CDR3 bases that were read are TGTGCCAGCAGGAAGGGGGGACTAGCGGTCGGGGCCTACGAG. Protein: CASRKGGLAVGAYE. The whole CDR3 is CASRKGGLAVGAYEQYF.

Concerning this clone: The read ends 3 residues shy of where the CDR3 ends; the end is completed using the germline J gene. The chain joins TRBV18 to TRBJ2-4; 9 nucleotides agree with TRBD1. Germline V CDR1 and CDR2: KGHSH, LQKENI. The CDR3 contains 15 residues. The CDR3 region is CASSLLQGADYGQYF. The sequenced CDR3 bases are TGTGCCAGCTCACTCTTACAGGGGGCAGACTATGGT. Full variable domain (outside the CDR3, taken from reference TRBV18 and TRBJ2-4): NAGVMQNPRHLVRRRGQEARLRCSPMKGHSHVYWYRQLPEEGLKFMVYLQKENIIDESGMPKERFSAEFPKEGPSILRIQQVVRGDSAAYFCASSLLQGADYGQYFGAGTRLSVL.

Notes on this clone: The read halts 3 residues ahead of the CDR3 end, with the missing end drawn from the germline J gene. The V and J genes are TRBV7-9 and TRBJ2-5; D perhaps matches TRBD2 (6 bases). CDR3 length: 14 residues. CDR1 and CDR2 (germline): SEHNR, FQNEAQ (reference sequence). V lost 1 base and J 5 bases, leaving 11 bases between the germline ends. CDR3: CASSLGAGSETQYF. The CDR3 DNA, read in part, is TGTGCCAGCAGCTTAGGAGCGGGTAGTGAGACC.

CDR3 bases read: TGCAGCAGCCGGGACAGCTCTATTTACAATGAG. It translates to CSSRDSSIYNE. The CDR3 in full is CSSRDSSIYNEQFF. The rearrangement joins TRBV29-1 to TRBJ2-1; 7 nucleotides match TRBD1. The read stops 3 residues short of the end of the CDR3; the missing end is completed from the germline J gene. CDR3 length: 14 residues. V trimming: 8 bases; J trimming: 4 bases; junction bases outside the gene matches: 11. CDR1 and CDR2 (germline): SQVTM, ANQGSEA.

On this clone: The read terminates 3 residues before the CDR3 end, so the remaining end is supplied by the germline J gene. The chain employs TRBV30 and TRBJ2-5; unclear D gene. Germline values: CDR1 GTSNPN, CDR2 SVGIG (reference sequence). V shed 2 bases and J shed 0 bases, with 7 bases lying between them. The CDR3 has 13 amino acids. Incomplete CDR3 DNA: TGTGCCTGGAGTAAGGCAGACCAAGAGACC. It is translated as CAWSKADQET. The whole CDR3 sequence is CAWSKADQETQYF.

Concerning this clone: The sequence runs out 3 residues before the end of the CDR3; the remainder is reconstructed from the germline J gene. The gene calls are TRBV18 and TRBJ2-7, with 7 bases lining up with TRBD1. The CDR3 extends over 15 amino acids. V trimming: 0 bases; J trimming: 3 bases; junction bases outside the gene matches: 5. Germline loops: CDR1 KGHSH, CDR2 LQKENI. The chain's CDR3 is CASSPPDRDGYEQYF. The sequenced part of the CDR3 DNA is TGTGCCAGCTCACCACCCGACAGGGATGGCTACGAG.

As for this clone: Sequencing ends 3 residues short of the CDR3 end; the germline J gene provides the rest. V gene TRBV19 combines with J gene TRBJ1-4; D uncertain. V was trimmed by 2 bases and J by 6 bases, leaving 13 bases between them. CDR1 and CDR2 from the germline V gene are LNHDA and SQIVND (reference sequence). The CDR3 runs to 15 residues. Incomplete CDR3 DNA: TGTGCCAGTAGTATACGGTATACTGCCTATGAAAAA. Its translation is CASSIRYTAYEK. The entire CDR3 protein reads CASSIRYTAYEKLFF.

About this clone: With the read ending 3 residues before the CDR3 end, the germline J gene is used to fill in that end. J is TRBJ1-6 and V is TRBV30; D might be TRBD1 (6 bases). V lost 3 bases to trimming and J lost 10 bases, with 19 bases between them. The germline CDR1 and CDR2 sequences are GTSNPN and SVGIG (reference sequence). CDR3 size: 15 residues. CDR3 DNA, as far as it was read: TGTGCCTGGAGCCATCAAGGGGGGGCTCGGTCACCC. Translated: CAWSHQGGARSP. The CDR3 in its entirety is CAWSHQGGARSPLHF.

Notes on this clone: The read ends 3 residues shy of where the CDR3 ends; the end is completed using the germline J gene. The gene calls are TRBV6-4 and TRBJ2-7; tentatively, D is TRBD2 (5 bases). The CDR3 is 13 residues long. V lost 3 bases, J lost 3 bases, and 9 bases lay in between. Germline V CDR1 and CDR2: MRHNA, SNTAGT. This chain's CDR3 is CASSEEGGYEQYF. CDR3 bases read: TGTGCCAGCAGTGAAGAGGGTGGCTACGAG.

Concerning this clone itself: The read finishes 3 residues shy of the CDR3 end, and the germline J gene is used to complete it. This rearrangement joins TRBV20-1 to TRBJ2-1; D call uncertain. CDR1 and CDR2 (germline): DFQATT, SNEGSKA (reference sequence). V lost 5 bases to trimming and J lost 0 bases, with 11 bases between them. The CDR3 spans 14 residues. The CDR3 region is CSAAEFSSYNEQFF. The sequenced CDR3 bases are TGCAGTGCTGCGGAGTTTAGCTCCTACAATGAG.

CDR3 bases read: TGTGCCAGCAGCATAACAGGGGGCTCCTACAATGAG. This codes for CASSITGGSYNE. The CDR3 reads in full as CASSITGGSYNEQFF. The V gene is TRBV7-6, the J gene TRBJ2-1; 8 bases are shared with TRBD1. The read ends 3 residues early relative to the CDR3; the germline J gene fills the gap. Germline CDR1 is SGHVS and CDR2 is FNYEAQ. The CDR3 length is 15 residues. The V gene end was trimmed by 5 bases and the J gene end by 0 bases; junction bases not matched to a gene: 3.

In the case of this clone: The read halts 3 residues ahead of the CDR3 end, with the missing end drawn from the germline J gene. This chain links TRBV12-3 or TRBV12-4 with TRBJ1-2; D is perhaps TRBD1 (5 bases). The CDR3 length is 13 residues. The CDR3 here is CASSLRGTGGYTF. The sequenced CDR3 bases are TGTGCCAGCAGTTTACGGGGGACGGGGGGC.

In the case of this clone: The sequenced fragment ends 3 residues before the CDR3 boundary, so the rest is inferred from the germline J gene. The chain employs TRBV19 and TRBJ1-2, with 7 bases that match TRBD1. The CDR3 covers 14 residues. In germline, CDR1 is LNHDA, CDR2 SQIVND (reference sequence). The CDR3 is CASSTHRGPVDYTF. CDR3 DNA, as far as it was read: TGTGCCAGTAGTACCCACAGGGGTCCCGTCGAC.

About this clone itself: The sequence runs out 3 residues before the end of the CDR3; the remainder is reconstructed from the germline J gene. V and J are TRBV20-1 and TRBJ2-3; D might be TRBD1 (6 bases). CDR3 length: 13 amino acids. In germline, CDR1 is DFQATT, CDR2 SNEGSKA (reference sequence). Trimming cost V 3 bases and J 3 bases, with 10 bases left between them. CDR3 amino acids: CSASDRNTDTQYF. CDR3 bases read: TGCAGTGCTAGTGACAGGAATACAGATACG.

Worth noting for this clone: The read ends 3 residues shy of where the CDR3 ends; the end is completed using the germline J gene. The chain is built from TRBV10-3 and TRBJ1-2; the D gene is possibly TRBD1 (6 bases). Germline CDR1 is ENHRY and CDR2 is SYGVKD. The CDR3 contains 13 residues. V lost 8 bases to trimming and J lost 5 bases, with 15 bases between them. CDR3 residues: CAIAGQIEYGYTF. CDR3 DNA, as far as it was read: TGTGCCATCGCGGGACAAATCGAATATGGC.

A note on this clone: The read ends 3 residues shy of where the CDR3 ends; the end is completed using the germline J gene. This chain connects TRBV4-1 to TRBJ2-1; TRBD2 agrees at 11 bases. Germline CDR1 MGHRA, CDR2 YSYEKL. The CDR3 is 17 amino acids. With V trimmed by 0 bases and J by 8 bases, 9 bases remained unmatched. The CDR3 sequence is CASSQDTQLAGGDEQFF. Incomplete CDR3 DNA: TGCGCCAGCAGCCAAGATACGCAGCTAGCGGGGGGCGATGAG.

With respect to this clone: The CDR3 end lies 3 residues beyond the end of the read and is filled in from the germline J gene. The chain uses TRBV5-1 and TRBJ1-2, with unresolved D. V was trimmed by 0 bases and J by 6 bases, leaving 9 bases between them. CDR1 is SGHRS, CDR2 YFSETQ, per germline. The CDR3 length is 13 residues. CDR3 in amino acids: CASSLASQDGYTF. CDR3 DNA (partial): TGCGCCAGCAGCTTGGCCTCCCAGGATGGC.